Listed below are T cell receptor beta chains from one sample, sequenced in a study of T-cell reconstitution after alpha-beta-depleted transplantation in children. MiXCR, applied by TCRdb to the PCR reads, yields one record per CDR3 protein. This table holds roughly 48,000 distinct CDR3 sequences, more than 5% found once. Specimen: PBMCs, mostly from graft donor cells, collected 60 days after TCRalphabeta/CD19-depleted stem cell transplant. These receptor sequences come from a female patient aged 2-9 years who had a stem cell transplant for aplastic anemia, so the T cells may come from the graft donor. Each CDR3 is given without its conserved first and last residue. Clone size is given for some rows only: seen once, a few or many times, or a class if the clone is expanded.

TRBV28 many ASSLPGSGANVLT
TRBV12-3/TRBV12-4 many ASSLWGEDQPQH
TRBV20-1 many SAPLIEKQY
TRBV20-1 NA SARAPGTDRYEQY
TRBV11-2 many ASSPAGETQY
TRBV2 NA ASNADRGRGNIQY
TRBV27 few ASRKAGELF
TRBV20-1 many SAIHSGAGETQY
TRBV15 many ATSRGTGSGYEQF
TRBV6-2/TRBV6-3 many ASSYSTSGTDTQY
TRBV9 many ASSVSSYNSPLH
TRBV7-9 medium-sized ASSSTAVSYEQY
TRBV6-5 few ASSRRGISTDTQY
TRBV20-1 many SARLGGNYNEQF
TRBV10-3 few ASKGDRVPDTQY
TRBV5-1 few ASSQTVENTEAF
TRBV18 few ASSRRGQGTDTQY